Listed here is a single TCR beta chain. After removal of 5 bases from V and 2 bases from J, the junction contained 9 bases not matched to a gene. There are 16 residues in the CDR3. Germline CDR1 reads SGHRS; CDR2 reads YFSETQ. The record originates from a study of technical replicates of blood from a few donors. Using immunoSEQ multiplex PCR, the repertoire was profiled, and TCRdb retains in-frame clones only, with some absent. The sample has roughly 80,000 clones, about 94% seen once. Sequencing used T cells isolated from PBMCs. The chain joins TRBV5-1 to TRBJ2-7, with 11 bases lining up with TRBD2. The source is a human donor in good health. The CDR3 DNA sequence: TGCGCCAGCAGACCCCTTAGCGGGAGGGAAGCCTACGAGCAGTACTTC. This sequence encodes CASRPLSGREAYEQYF. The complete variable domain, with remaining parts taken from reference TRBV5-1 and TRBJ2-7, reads KAGVTQTPRYLIKTRGQQVTLSCSPISGHRSVSWYQQTPGQGLQFLFEYFSETQRNKGNFPGRFSGRQFSNSRSEMNVSTLELGDSALYLCASRPLSGREAYEQYFGPGTRLTVT.